This T cell receptor beta chain was sequenced in a study of T cell changes during pregnancy in multiple sclerosis. This clone occurred once. Sequencing used immunoSEQ multiplex PCR; TCRdb keeps in-frame clones, though not all of them. Among roughly 71,000 clones, about 93% were seen once, and the ten largest hold under 2%. The germline V gene has CDR1 MDHEN and CDR2 SYDVKM. The V and J ends lost 3 bases and 6 bases respectively, with 12 bases between them. CDR3 length: 13 residues. Sequenced material: peripheral blood, taken in the first trimester of pregnancy. This rearrangement joins TRBV28 to TRBJ2-7, with D maybe TRBD1 (5 bases). This receptor was identified in a female donor in good health, enrolled as a control in a pregnancy study. CDR3 DNA sequence: TGTGCCAGCAGTTTGTTTGCAGGGTCCGAGCAGTACTTC. Translation: CASSLFAGSEQYF.